This T cell receptor beta chain derives from a study of cytotoxic CD8 clonotypes in ibrutinib-treated CLL (dated by TCRdb to the early 2020s). Background on the whole study: The cohort included roughly 15 treatment-naive and 11 to 12 relapsed/refractory patients; around 17 were IGHV unmutated. Partial responses were observed in about 25 patients and complete responses in 2; after a median follow-up of 68 months, remission was maintained in around 14 patients and progression was observed in around twelve. Response samples were obtained after a median of around eleven months of treatment, with a range of roughly 6 to 36 months. Samples averaged roughly 280,000 productive templates and just under 95,000 productive rearrangements. Longitudinal samples were obtainable from about 30% of the 86 participants in the trial. Cryopreserved peripheral blood mononuclear cells were collected before treatment, at response, and at either disease progression or sustained remission. Patients were still on ibrutinib when every remission and progressive disease sample was collected. General findings and caveats noted by the study authors: Public clonotypes were rare and either contracted or stayed stable during treatment, and the rise in clonality at ibrutinib response reflected the expansion of private clonotypes. Clonality rose at ibrutinib response, remained stable during sustained remission, and dropped back toward baseline at progression. At baseline, clonality was higher than in age-matched healthy donors and showed a strong correlation with circulating CD8+ T-cell counts. Lymph node repertoires were not examined, and the timing of sampling was not matched between patients in sustained remission and those whose disease progressed.

A remark on this clone: The target of this receptor is not known. One base away there is no much larger clone; base qualities are not given.

From V the trimming removes 4 bases and from J it removes 0 bases, while the gene matches leave 4 bases of the junction unaccounted for. Looking up the germline V gene yields CDR1 MNHNS and CDR2 SASEGT. The CDR3 starts with the cysteine, ends with the phenylalanine, and has 15 residues. Only the CDR3 portion is preserved as DNA: 45 bases, with reading frame beginning at the first base. The time point label for this specimen denotes: approximately twelve months on ibrutinib. For TCR beta library preparation, about 2.2 micrograms of genomic DNA was extracted from cryopreserved PBMCs. Longitudinal blood samples from CLL patients on ibrutinib monotherapy were analyzed using high-throughput TCR beta sequencing. Patients were enrolled in a phase 2 open-label single-center ibrutinib monotherapy trial. A MiSeq instrument was used for deep resolution sequencing, which targeted depths ranging from 1 in 1 million up to 1 in 200,000 T cells, with coverage averaging 10x for each clonotype. The immunoSEQ hsTCRB Kit was used to generate the TCR beta libraries. Under the source paper's analysis protocol: Data were analyzed with ImmunoSEQ Data Assistant and ImmunoSEQ Analyzer, with V, D and J genes assigned per IMGT definitions. Clonality was computed as one minus normalized Shannon entropy of productive rearrangement frequencies, ranging from 0 to 1. Public clonotype analysis was restricted to overrepresented clonotypes comprising at least 0.05% of each patient's repertoire. Approximately 13 age-matched healthy donor repertoires from immuneACCESS served as clonality controls. Held by TCRdb, this immuneACCESS table contains in-frame sequences only and omits some clones. Under half of the omission traces to an unresolved V gene where checked; the cause of the rest is unknown. D and trimming come from the DNA, and the V and J calls and clone size come from that table. The sample data list tens of thousands of clones, and approximately 62% of these were observed just once. About 15% of the sample rests with the top ten.

Here the chain combines TRBV6-1 and TRBJ2-3, and TRBD1 aligns with 7 junction nucleotides. The sequenced sample was PBMCs, obtained after 12 months of ibrutinib treatment. This clonotype originated in a human donor with chronic lymphocytic leukemia. The DNA is TGTGCCAGCAGTGTTTTGGACAGGAGCACAGATACGCAGTATTTT. Protein translation: CASSVLDRSTDTQYF.